These T cell receptor beta chains were read from a single sample in a study of T cell changes during pregnancy in multiple sclerosis. Measured with immunoSEQ multiplex PCR; TCRdb has only the in-frame clones, and not every one. In the table there are 35,000 to 45,000 clones, about 85% of which are singletons. Sample: CD4+ T cells from peripheral blood mononuclear cells, taken after pregnancy. These receptors originate from a female donor with multiple sclerosis, enrolled in a pregnancy study. Both conserved end residues are part of each CDR3. Each record gives: CDR3 DNA, CDR3 protein, J gene, clone size, D gene, V gene. D genes are given only for firm matches. Size is omitted from some rows. Given values are once, few, many or a class for expanded clones.

TGTGCCAGCAGCCCGTTTGGGCGGGGGGCATCAAATGAGCAGTTCTTC,CASSPFGRGASNEQFF,TRBJ2-1,-,TRBD2,TRBV11-2
TGTGCCAGCAGCCCCCGTGGGGAGAGGAAAAAACTGTTTTTT,CASSPRGERKKLFF,TRBJ1-4,-,-,TRBV7-6
TGTGCCTGGATCTGTGCCGCAGGGATTAGCAATCAGCCCCAGCATTTT,CAWICAAGISNQPQHF,TRBJ1-5,-,-,TRBV30
TGTGCCAGCAGCCCCCGGGGAGGGGAGGGTGGCTACACCTTC,CASSPRGGEGGYTF,TRBJ1-2,-,-,TRBV6-6
TGTGCCAGCAGTTCGGACACTACCTTACCGAACTATGGCTACACCTTC,CASSSDTTLPNYGYTF,TRBJ1-2,-,-,TRBV6-5
TGTGCCTGGAGGGGGCCTACCTTCTATGGCTACACCTTC,CAWRGPTFYGYTF,TRBJ1-2,once,-,TRBV30
TGTGCCAGCAGCCTACGAGGCGGGCCCGGGGAGCTGTTTTTT,CASSLRGGPGELFF,TRBJ2-2,few,-,TRBV7-3
TGTGCCAGCGCGGGACGCAGTTACACAGATACGCAGTATTTT,CASAGRSYTDTQYF,TRBJ2-3,once,-,TRBV2
TGTGCCAGCAGCTTCCGGGACTCTAGTTCGTATGGCTACACCTTC,CASSFRDSSSYGYTF,TRBJ1-2,once,-,TRBV7-2
TGTGCCAGTAGTATAGAACTAGCGGGGTCAAATGAGCAGTTCTTC,CASSIELAGSNEQFF,TRBJ2-1,-,TRBD2,TRBV19
TGTGCCAGCAGCTTCGCTAGCGGGGGGGCCTTTGAGCAGTTCTTC,CASSFASGGAFEQFF,TRBJ2-1,-,TRBD2,TRBV7-2
TGTGCCAGCAGGCCGGGACTAGCGGGGGGGCGCGGCACAGATACGCAGTATTTT,CASRPGLAGGRGTDTQYF,TRBJ2-3,-,TRBD2,TRBV27
TGTGCCAGCAGCGTAGGACCAGCGGGGAACACCGGGGAGCTGTTTTTT,CASSVGPAGNTGELFF,TRBJ2-2,-,-,TRBV9
TGTGCCAGCAGCTTGACAGAGTTTAACTATGGCTACACCTTC,CASSLTEFNYGYTF,TRBJ1-2,-,-,TRBV7-2
TGTGCCAGCTCCCGGACAGGCTTACACCAGCCCCAGCATTTT,CASSRTGLHQPQHF,TRBJ1-5,-,TRBD1,TRBV9
TGTGCCAGCAGCCCCACTGAGGGACCCTGGGGGCAGGATACGCAGTATTTT,CASSPTEGPWGQDTQYF,TRBJ2-3,-,-,TRBV7-9
TGTGCCAGCAGCTTGGGAAAGGGGACACCGAACACTGAAGCTTTCTTT,CASSLGKGTPNTEAFF,TRBJ1-1,-,-,TRBV5-4
TGTGCCAGTAGTACTGGACAGGGGGTGGCTGAGCAGTTCTTC,CASSTGQGVAEQFF,TRBJ2-1,-,TRBD1,TRBV19
TGTGCCATCAGTGTGTTGAGGACAGGATCGCACAATGAGCAGTTCTTC,CAISVLRTGSHNEQFF,TRBJ2-1,-,TRBD1,TRBV10-3
TGTGCCAGCAGCTTGGGTGGGACAGGGAGCTATGGCTACACCTTC,CASSLGGTGSYGYTF,TRBJ1-2,-,TRBD1,TRBV5-6
TGTGCCAGCAGCTTGGCCGGCTGGGCGGGCCAAGAGACCCAGTACTTC,CASSLAGWAGQETQYF,TRBJ2-5,-,-,TRBV5-4
TGTGCCAGCAGCTTCGGTTACACTGAAGCTTTCTTT,CASSFGYTEAFF,TRBJ1-1,once,-,TRBV7-9
TGTGCCAGCAGCATAGGACTTCGGAACACTGAAGCTTTCTTT,CASSIGLRNTEAFF,TRBJ1-1,medium-sized,-,TRBV5-6
TGTGCCAGCAGCTTAGGAGGGCGTGGAAGCGGGGGGACCTACAATGAGCAGTTCTTC,CASSLGGRGSGGTYNEQFF,TRBJ2-1,-,TRBD2,TRBV11-1
TGTGCCAGCAGCCCGAGAAGGGGGAATGGAAACACCATATATTTT,CASSPRRGNGNTIYF,TRBJ1-3,-,-,TRBV9
TGTGCTAGTGGACCGTCCGACACGTTGCCGCAAAAACTGTTTTTT,CASGPSDTLPQKLFF,TRBJ1-4,once,-,TRBV12-5
TGTGCCAGCAACCCGACAGCGAACTATGGCTACACCTTC,CASNPTANYGYTF,TRBJ1-2,-,-,TRBV6-1
TGTGCCAGTAAGGACCCCGGACTAGAAGGAAATGAGCAGTTCTTC,CASKDPGLEGNEQFF,TRBJ2-1,-,TRBD2,TRBV19
TGTGCCAGCAGCTCCGCATGGAGGGGGGAGCTGTTTTTT,CASSSAWRGELFF,TRBJ2-2,-,-,TRBV7-2
TGCGCCAGCAGCCAAGATCATTCGACACTCCGGCCCCAGCATTTT,CASSQDHSTLRPQHF,TRBJ1-5,few,-,TRBV4-3
TGTGCCAGCAGCTTCCGGACAGGGACATCCACTGAAGCTTTCTTT,CASSFRTGTSTEAFF,TRBJ1-1,-,TRBD1,TRBV7-9
TGTGCCAGCGGGAACCGGGACAGGGGCCAGCAGTACTTC,CASGNRDRGQQYF,TRBJ2-7,once,TRBD1,TRBV7-6
TGTGCCAGCAGCCACCTTGGGCTAGCGGGACTATCCTACAATGAGCAGTTCTTC,CASSHLGLAGLSYNEQFF,TRBJ2-1,-,TRBD2,TRBV14
TGTGCCAGCAGCTTGACAGGGACCAACGTCCTGACTTTC,CASSLTGTNVLTF,TRBJ2-6,once,TRBD1,TRBV2
TGTGCCAGTAGTATCTCAGGGGTAGGCAATCAGCCCCAGCATTTT,CASSISGVGNQPQHF,TRBJ1-5,-,-,TRBV19
TGCAGTGCTGGGACTGGAGATACGCAGTATTTT,CSAGTGDTQYF,TRBJ2-3,-,-,TRBV20-1
TGTGCCAGCAGTTACGCCGTCTCCGGCACCATATATTTT,CASSYAVSGTIYF,TRBJ1-3,-,-,TRBV6-5
TGTGCCAGTGTGAGCTCCTATAATTCACCCCTCCACTTT,CASVSSYNSPLHF,TRBJ1-6,-,-,TRBV19